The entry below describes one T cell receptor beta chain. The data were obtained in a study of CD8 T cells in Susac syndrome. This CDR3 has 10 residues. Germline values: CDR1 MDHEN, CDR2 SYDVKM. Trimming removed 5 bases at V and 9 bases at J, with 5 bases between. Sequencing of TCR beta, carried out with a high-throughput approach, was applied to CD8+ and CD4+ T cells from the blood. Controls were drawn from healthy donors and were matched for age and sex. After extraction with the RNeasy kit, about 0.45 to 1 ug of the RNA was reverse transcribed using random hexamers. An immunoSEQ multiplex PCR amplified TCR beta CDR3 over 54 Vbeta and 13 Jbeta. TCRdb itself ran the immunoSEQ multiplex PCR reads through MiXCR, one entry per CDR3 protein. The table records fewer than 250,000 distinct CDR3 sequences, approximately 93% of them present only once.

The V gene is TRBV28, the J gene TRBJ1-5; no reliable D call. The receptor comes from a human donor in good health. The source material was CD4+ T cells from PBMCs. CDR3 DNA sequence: TGTGCCAGCAGTCTAGGGCCCCAGCATTTT. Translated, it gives CASSLGPQHF.